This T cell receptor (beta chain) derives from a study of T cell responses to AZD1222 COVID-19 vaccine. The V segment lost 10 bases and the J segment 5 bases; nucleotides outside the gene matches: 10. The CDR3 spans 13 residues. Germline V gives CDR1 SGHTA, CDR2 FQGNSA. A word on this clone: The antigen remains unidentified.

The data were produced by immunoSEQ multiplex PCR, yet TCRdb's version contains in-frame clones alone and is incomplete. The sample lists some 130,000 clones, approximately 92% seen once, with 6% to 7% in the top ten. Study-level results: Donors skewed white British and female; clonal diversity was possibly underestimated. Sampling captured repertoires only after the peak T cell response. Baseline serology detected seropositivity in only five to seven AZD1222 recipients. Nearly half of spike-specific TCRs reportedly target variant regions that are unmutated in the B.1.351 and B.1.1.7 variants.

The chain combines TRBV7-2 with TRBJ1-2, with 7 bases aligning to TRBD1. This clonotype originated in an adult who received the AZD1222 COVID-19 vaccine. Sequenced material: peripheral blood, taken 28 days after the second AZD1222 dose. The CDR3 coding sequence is TGTGCCACCTCAGGGGGACGAAGGTATGGCTACACCTTC. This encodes CATSGGRRYGYTF.